This T cell receptor (beta chain) was found in a study of response to subunit inactivated influenza vaccine. MiXCR was run by TCRdb on the RT-PCR reads, yielding one entry per CDR3 protein. The table records about 540,000 distinct CDR3 sequences, under 30% of them present only once. V lost 1 base to trimming and J lost 4 bases; unmatched junction nucleotides: 5. The CDR3 is 15 amino acids. Germline V gene data show CDR1 as SNHLY and CDR2 as FYNNEI. The sample also formed part of further work on T cells expressing NK-cell markers. That study reports: Libraries used 5'RACE template switching adding universal primer site and UMIs. Underlying the TCR beta repertoires were sorted CD3+CD56+NKG2C+, CD3+CD56+NKG2C- and CD3+CD56-NKG2C+ T cells.

Sequenced material: CD4+ T cells sorted from PBMCs, taken 11 to 12 days after vaccination. The V call is TRBV2, the J call TRBJ2-5; 8 nucleotides align to TRBD1. The sequence derives from a man aged 50-60 years who received an inactivated influenza vaccine. CDR3 region: CASSEGQGASETQYF. The CDR3 DNA follows: TGTGCCAGCAGTGAAGGTCAGGGGGCCTCAGAGACCCAGTACTTC.